These 2 T cell receptor beta chains came from one sample sequenced in a study of CD8 T cells in ankylosing spondylitis (TCRdb year 2017). Libraries came from 5' RACE. Sequencing instrument: Illumina HiSeq 2500. TCRdb ran its own pipeline on the public reads, namely fastp trimming at Q25 and MiXCR clone calling, and kept in-frame beta chains. Each CDR3 protein gets just one entry, which takes the most common genes and DNA from the rows behind it. A total of around 210,000 distinct CDR3 sequences appear in this sample, approximately 7.6% of them only once. 4.5% to 5% of the sample is taken by the ten largest. Sequencing used blood, either unsorted or a sorted T cell fraction (not recorded which). The receptor source for this set is a female donor with ankylosing spondylitis or in good health (not recorded which).

This clonotype was recorded many times. V usage is TRBV6-2 or TRBV6-3 and J usage is TRBJ1-1; D unclear. V was cut by 2 bases and J by 3 bases, with 25 bases left in between. CDR1 and CDR2 (germline): MNHEY, SVGEGT. This CDR3 contains 19 residues. The CDR3 is CASSYPPGPSLTSDTEAFF. CDR3 coding DNA: TGTGCCAGCAGTTACCCCCCCGGACCTTCTCTAACTTCCGACACTGAAGCTTTCTTT.

This clonotype occurred many times. This chain links TRBV12-3 or TRBV12-4 with TRBJ2-5; D perhaps matches TRBD1 (5 bases). CDR3 length equals 13 residues. V lost 3 bases and J lost 7, with 12 bases in between. DNA for the CDR3: TGTGCCAGCAGTTTTAGGTGGCAGGGGACCCAGTACTTC. It encodes CASSFRWQGTQYF.